Listed here are 14 T cell receptor beta chains from one sample, sequenced in a study of cytomegalovirus exposure and HLA in healthy donors. Researchers ran the PCR with 60 Vbeta and 13 Jbeta primers. Data came from immunoSEQ multiplex PCR; TCRdb stores just in-frame clones and leaves some out. Here the sample spans 150,000 or so clones, roughly 80% being singletons. The sequencing input was PBMCs. Every receptor here comes from a man between 50 and 59 years old in good health and CMV-seropositive.

The V and J genes are TRBV7-3 and TRBJ2-3; 8 bases fit TRBD2. Germline V gives CDR1 SGHTA, CDR2 FQGTGA. J gave up 0 bases and V 4 bases, and 3 bases lay outside the gene matches. CDR3 size: 15 residues. The CDR3 DNA reads as TGTGCCAGCAGCTCAATAGCGGGGAGCACAGATACGCAGTATTTT. It is translated as CASSSIAGSTDTQYF.

In regard to this clone: An end of the junction differs from the germline gene, which may be a read error. J is TRBJ2-1 and V is TRBV7-7, with D possibly TRBD2 on 6 matching bases. The CDR3 totals 13 residues. Germline loops: CDR1 SSHAT, CDR2 FNYEAQ (reference sequence). The CDR3 region has the DNA TGTGCTAGCAGCTTAGATGGGGGGAATGAGCAGTTCTTC. This gives the protein CASSLDGGNEQFF.

This clone was recorded only once. The chain couples TRBV29-1 to TRBJ1-2; 11 nucleotides agree with TRBD1. The CDR3 has 12 residues. Germline V gene sequence: CDR1 SQVTM, CDR2 ANQGSEA. Losses at the gene ends were 6 bases for V and 6 bases for J; bases not matched to a gene: 3. DNA of the CDR3: TGCAGCGTGGGACAGGGGGTGGATGGCTACACCTTC. Encoded protein: CSVGQGVDGYTF.

The sample holds one count of this clone. This chain links TRBV6-5 with TRBJ2-2, with D possibly TRBD1 on 6 matching bases. The germline V gene encodes CDR1 MNHEY and CDR2 SVGAGI. This CDR3 has 13 amino acids. Between the trimmed V and J ends, which lost 10 bases and 0 bases, there was a span of 9 bases. The CDR3 region has the DNA TGTGCCATACAGGGTTCGAACACCGGGGAGCTGTTTTTT. Residues: CAIQGSNTGELFF.

This chain links TRBV5-5 with TRBJ2-3, with 9 positions matching TRBD2. CDR1 is SGHKS, CDR2 YYEKEE, per germline (reference sequence). The CDR3 is 14 residues long. J was trimmed by 9 bases and V by 3 bases; bases with no gene match: 8. CDR3 loop: CASSWGSGRLTQYF. The CDR3 nucleotides are TGTGCCAGCAGCTGGGGTAGCGGGAGATTGACGCAGTATTTT.

In nucleotides, the CDR3 is TGCAGCGTTGTTCGAGGGCAGGGAGGGTACACAGATACGCAGTATTTT. Translation gives CSVVRGQGGYTDTQYF. The chain carries TRBV29-1 and TRBJ2-3; TRBD2 agrees at 7 bases. In germline, CDR1 is SQVTM, CDR2 ANQGSEA. The junction had 12 bases not matched to a gene; V was cut back by 4 bases and J by 2 bases. CDR3 length: 16 amino acids.

The chain recombines TRBV6-1 with TRBJ1-3, with a tentative D call TRBD1 (5 bases). With 4 bases removed from V and 0 bases from J, the gap between germline ends came to 10 bases. Looked up from germline, CDR1 is MNHNS and CDR2 is SASEGT. The CDR3 has 15 residues. CDR3 in amino acids: CASSGYRSSGNTIYF. In DNA form, the CDR3 reads TGTGCCAGCAGTGGCTACAGGAGCTCTGGAAACACCATATATTTT.

J is TRBJ1-1 and V is TRBV15; the match to TRBD1 covers 9 bases. Germline V gene lookup returns CDR1 LNHNV and CDR2 YYDKDF (reference sequence). CDR3 length: 15 amino acids. The V segment lost 2 bases and the J segment 9 bases; nucleotides outside the gene matches: 10. In nucleotides, the CDR3 is TGTGCCACCAGCAGATCCGGGACAGGGTCGGCAAAAGCTTTCTTT. It is translated as CATSRSGTGSAKAFF.

CDR3 in amino acids: CASSLVQQGTDTQYF. CDR3 coding DNA: TGCGCCAGCAGCTTGGTACAGCAGGGCACAGATACGCAGTATTTT. V is TRBV5-1 and J is TRBJ2-3; D gene uncertain. CDR1 SGHRS and CDR2 YFSETQ come from the germline V gene. V was trimmed by 0 bases and J by 1 base, leaving 9 bases between them. This CDR3 has 15 amino acids.

The chain joins TRBV28 to TRBJ1-5; TRBD1 is a possible D gene (5 bases). Germline loops: CDR1 MDHEN, CDR2 SYDVKM. This CDR3 contains 14 residues. Trimming removed 6 bases at V and 7 bases at J, with 16 bases between. In DNA, the CDR3 is TGTGCCAGCAGACTTATCGTGGGGCGGCAGCCCCAGCATTTT. This translates into CASRLIVGRQPQHF.

The rearrangement uses TRBV13 and TRBJ1-1; TRBD1 is a possible D gene (6 bases). V dropped 5 bases and J dropped 1 base, with 11 bases sitting between them. CDR3 length equals 14 residues. The V gene's germline CDR1 is PRHDT and CDR2 FYEKMQ (reference sequence). CDR3 protein: CASSQRQANTEAFF. CDR3 sequence (DNA): TGTGCCAGCAGCCAACGACAGGCGAACACTGAAGCTTTCTTT.

V and J are TRBV2 and TRBJ1-2; D is uncertain. The length of the CDR3 is 13 residues. The germline CDR1 and CDR2 sequences are SNHLY and FYNNEI. The ends were cut back, 5 bases at V and 4 bases at J, with 11 bases in the middle. The CDR3 DNA reads TGTGCCAGCAGTCAAAACACGGGCTATGGCTACACCTTC. It specifies CASSQNTGYGYTF.

The V and J genes are TRBV6-1 and TRBJ1-1, with D uncertain. The V end was cut by 4 bases, the J end by 11 bases, with 14 bases between. Germline CDR1 reads MNHNS; CDR2 reads SASEGT. The CDR3 contains 12 residues. The CDR3 spells CASSVGDHPAFF. The CDR3 DNA reads as TGTGCCAGCAGTGTGGGAGATCATCCGGCTTTCTTT.

In its sample, this clone was seen a few times. The gene calls are TRBV5-1 and TRBJ1-4, with 7 bases that match TRBD1. Germline assignment: CDR1 SGHRS and CDR2 YFSETQ. J lost 3 bases, V lost 4 bases, and 6 bases had no gene match. The CDR3 has 15 amino acids. CDR3: CASSVAGQPNEKLFF. DNA for the CDR3: TGCGCCAGCAGCGTGGCGGGACAGCCTAATGAAAAACTGTTTTTT.